One sample yielded the 25 T cell receptor beta chains listed below, sequenced in a study of blood T cells in healthy people across ages. Primed by a sample-barcoded 5' primer and a J-beta primer mix, a second PCR proceeded for about 7 to 12 cycles. TCRdb fed the 5' RACE reads into MiXCR, producing one record per CDR3 protein. The sample carries about 720,000 distinct CDR3 sequences, approximately 25% recorded once. In addition, the sample was reused for a study of T cells of mothers and their children.

The specimen sequenced was blood. The source of these receptors is a boy between 5 and 17 years old in good health.

This clonotype was observed at least ten times. This chain connects TRBV28 to TRBJ2-3; 10 nucleotides line up with TRBD1. The germline gives CDR1 MDHEN, CDR2 SYDVKM. V was pared by 3 bases and J by 5 bases, with 5 bases of the junction left unmatched. The CDR3 is 15 amino acids. Here the CDR3 reads CASSFPGQGRDTQYF. The CDR3, as DNA: TGTGCCAGCAGTTTCCCGGGACAGGGGAGAGATACGCAGTATTTT.

Comment on this clonotype: Without the conserved terminal phenylalanine or tryptophan, this CDR3 likely stems from a read error. The gene calls are TRBV12-3 or TRBV12-4 and TRBJ2-3, with 9 bases that match TRBD1. CDR3 length equals 15 residues. V dropped 5 bases and J dropped 5; count of bases not matched to a gene: 8. The CDR3 DNA reads TGTGCCAGCAGTCAAAGGACAGGGGAAAGAGATACGCAGTATTCT. Its translation is CASSQRTGERDTQYS.

This clonotype turned up a few times. The V call is TRBV20-1, the J call TRBJ1-1; D not resolved. Germline assignment: CDR1 DFQATT and CDR2 SNEGSKA (reference sequence). The CDR3 sequence is 15 residues long. Trimming removed 1 base at V and 6 bases at J, with 18 bases between. Here the CDR3 DNA reads TGCAGTGCTAGAGCCTTGGTGGGCGTCCGGGCTGAAGCTTTCTTT. It codes for CSARALVGVRAEAFF.

This clonotype was detected a few times. The CDR3 sequence is CASSQSAAYEQYF. The DNA of the CDR3 is TGTGCCAGCAGCCAGTCGGCGGCCTACGAGCAGTACTTC. The rearrangement joins TRBV28 to TRBJ2-7, with D uncertain. V lost 6 bases and J 2 bases, leaving 11 bases between the germline ends. CDR3 length: 13 amino acids. CDR1 is MDHEN and CDR2 is SYDVKM in the germline V gene.

Remarks on this clonotype: This may come from a read error, since a much larger clone is one base off. This rearrangement joins TRBV28 to TRBJ2-2; 7 positions match TRBD1. Per germline, CDR1 MDHEN and CDR2 SYDVKM. The CDR3 sequence is 15 residues long. CDR3 in amino acids: CACSFGTELTGELFF. Written as DNA, the CDR3 is TGTGCCTGCAGTTTCGGGACAGAATTGACCGGGGAGCTGTTTTTT.

This clonotype was found a few times. The chain carries TRBV5-5 and TRBJ2-5; D remains ambiguous. The CDR3 runs 17 residues. With 0 bases removed from V and 5 bases from J, the gap between germline ends came to 20 bases. Looked up from germline, CDR1 is SGHKS and CDR2 is YYEKEE (reference sequence). The CDR3: CASSLEPGTWWPETQYF. The CDR3 DNA is TGTGCCAGCAGCTTGGAGCCCGGTACGTGGTGGCCGGAGACCCAGTACTTC. Full variable domain (rest looked up from reference TRBV5-5 and TRBJ2-5): DAGVTQSPTHLIKTRGQQVTLRCSPISGHKSVSWYQQVLGQGPQFIFQYYEKEERGRGNFPDRFSARQFPNYSSELNVNALLLGDSALYLCASSLEPGTWWPETQYFGPGTRLLVL.

This chain links TRBV4-3 with TRBJ2-7, with a tentative D call TRBD2 (6 bases). Between the trimmed V and J ends, which lost 1 base and 7 bases, there was a span of 8 bases. Per germline, CDR1 LGHNA and CDR2 YSLEER. CDR3 length: 12 residues. The CDR3 DNA is TGCGCCAGCAGCCAAGGGAGGGGAGAGCAGTACTTC. Its protein is CASSQGRGEQYF.

To note about this clonotype: No conserved phenylalanine or tryptophan ends this CDR3, so it is likely a read error. This chain connects TRBV11-3 to TRBJ2-1, with 8 nucleotides matching TRBD1. Germline CDR1 and CDR2: SGHNT and YENEEA. The CDR3 sequence is 15 residues long. CDR3 in DNA: TGCGCCAGCAGCGCCCACAGGGGGGTGCACAATGAGCAGTTCCTC. As protein: CASSAHRGVHNEQFL.

This clonotype was seen a handful of times. The V and J genes are TRBV20-1 and TRBJ2-7; TRBD2 aligns across 9 bases. V trimming: 6 bases; J trimming: 2 bases; junction bases outside the gene matches: 8. The CDR3 is 14 amino acids. The germline CDR1 and CDR2 sequences are DFQATT and SNEGSKA (reference sequence). The CDR3 nucleotides read TGCAGTGCCCTTAGCGGGAGCCTCCCCTACGAGCAGTACTTC. Residues: CSALSGSLPYEQYF.

This clonotype was seen a handful of times. The V gene is TRBV11-2, the J gene TRBJ1-6, with no clear D. V lost 7 bases and J lost 8, with 9 bases in between. CDR1 and CDR2 (germline): SGHAT, FQNNGV. The CDR3 loop spans 12 amino acids. CDR3 sequence: CASKSRHSPLHF. CDR3 coding DNA: TGTGCCAGCAAGAGTAGGCATTCACCCCTCCACTTT.

The V gene is TRBV6-2 or TRBV6-3, the J gene TRBJ2-5; D not resolved. The CDR3 covers 13 residues. From germline, CDR1 is MNHEY and CDR2 SVGEGT. Trimming removed 2 bases from V and 2 bases from J, with 6 bases in between. CDR3 sequence (DNA): TGTGCCAGCAGTTACGTCGAACAAGAGACCCAGTACTTC. It specifies CASSYVEQETQYF.

Remarks on this clonotype: One end of the junction does not line up with germline, which may come from a read error. This rearrangement joins TRBV3-1 to TRBJ1-4, with D possibly being TRBD1 (6 bases). The CDR3 totals 13 residues. Germline V gene data show CDR1 as LGHDT and CDR2 as YNNKEL (reference sequence). CDR3 coding DNA: TGCAAGGGGGGTTGCCGGCTTCGAGGAAAACTGTTTTTT. Translating gives CKGGCRLRGKLFF.

The chain is built from TRBV5-1 and TRBJ2-6; no definite D call. The germline V gene has CDR1 SGHRS and CDR2 YFSETQ. Trimming removed 6 bases at V and 0 bases at J, with 19 bases between. The CDR3 is made up of 18 amino acids. The CDR3 nucleotides read TGCGCCAGCACCCTGTCAGGAGATATCTTCTCTGGGGCCAACGTCCTGACTTTC. Translating it yields CASTLSGDIFSGANVLTF.

In its sample, this clonotype was seen a few times. The chain has TRBV25-1 and TRBJ2-5; 11 bases are shared with TRBD1. The J call may be incorrect, as the DNA end agrees better with TRBJ2-7. The CDR3 is made up of 15 amino acids. Germline lookup yields CDR1 MGHDK and CDR2 SYGVNS. Here the CDR3 reads CASSVGQGASYEQYF. As DNA, the CDR3 is TGTGCCAGCAGTGTCGGACAGGGGGCCTCCTACGAGCAGTACTTC.

This rearrangement joins TRBV29-1 to TRBJ2-3, with D hard to call. This CDR3 is built from 10 residues. V gave up 7 bases and J gave up 5 bases, with 7 bases separating them. Per germline, CDR1 SQVTM and CDR2 ANQGSEA. CDR3 protein: CSAPLDTQYF. The CDR3 nucleotides are TGCAGCGCCCCCCTAGATACGCAGTATTTT.

The chain joins TRBV5-1 to TRBJ2-1; 11 nucleotides match TRBD2. The ends lost 4 bases at V and 0 bases at J; junction bases unmatched: 6. The CDR3 has 17 amino acids. CDR1 SGHRS and CDR2 YFSETQ come from the germline V gene. CDR3 bases: TGCGCCAGCAGCAGCTCTAGCGGGGGGAGCTCCTACAATGAGCAGTTCTTC. Protein sequence: CASSSSSGGSSYNEQFF.

This clonotype was observed a handful of times. This chain links TRBV27 with TRBJ2-7; perhaps TRBD1 as D (6 bases). Germline V CDR1 and CDR2: MNHEY, SMNVEV (reference sequence). Trimming took off 8 bases at V and 4 bases at J, with 15 bases between the two ends. The CDR3 has 13 residues. The chain's CDR3 is CASASLQGYEQYF. The CDR3 DNA reads as TGTGCCAGCGCTTCGTTGCAGGGGTACGAGCAGTACTTC.

The chain uses TRBV24-1 and TRBJ2-5; D gene ambiguous. The CDR3 extends over 15 amino acids. The germline V gene encodes CDR1 KGHDR and CDR2 SFDVKD. Trimming stripped 4 bases from V and 5 bases from J, with 16 bases between. In DNA form, the CDR3 reads TGTGCCACCAGTGACCAGGTCAGCCAACGGGAGACCCAGTACTTC. Residues: CATSDQVSQRETQYF.

This chain links TRBV7-2 with TRBJ2-1; 8 bases line up with TRBD2. The V gene end was trimmed by 5 bases and the J gene end by 4 bases; junction bases not matched to a gene: 13. The CDR3 length is 17 residues. CDR1 SGHTA and CDR2 FQGNSA come from the germline V gene. CDR3 sequence (DNA): TGTGCCAGCAGCCGAGACATCAGCGGGGGACAATACAATGAGCAGTTCTTC. Amino acids: CASSRDISGGQYNEQFF.

CDR3 DNA: TGCAGCGTTCAACGACTAGCGGGGTCCACAGATACGCAGTATTTT. As protein: CSVQRLAGSTDTQYF. The genes are TRBV29-1 and TRBJ2-3, with 11 bases fitting TRBD2. Germline V CDR1 and CDR2: SQVTM, ANQGSEA. This CDR3 has 15 amino acids. Trimming cost V 5 bases and J 2 bases; bases outside gene matches: 6.

The J gene is TRBJ2-4, the V gene TRBV4-3, with D perhaps matching TRBD1 (5 bases). V dropped 1 base and J dropped 3 bases, with 7 bases sitting between them. The germline V gene has CDR1 LGHNA and CDR2 YSLEER. The CDR3 spans 14 residues. In DNA form, the CDR3 reads TGCGCCAGCAGCCAAGGAGACAGCAAAAACATTCAGTACTTC. This translates into CASSQGDSKNIQYF.

The chain is built from TRBV7-3 and TRBJ2-3, with TRBD2 identical over 8 bases. Trimming took 5 bases from V and 11 from J; bases not matched to a gene: 18. Germline V gene lookup returns CDR1 SGHTA and CDR2 FQGTGA. There are 16 residues in the CDR3. The CDR3 reads CASSIGGGLGITKQYF. Here the CDR3 DNA reads TGTGCCAGCAGCATCGGAGGGGGACTAGGTATAACTAAGCAGTATTTT.

This chain uses TRBV9 with TRBJ2-7; TRBD2 aligns across 7 bases. The CDR3 is made up of 14 amino acids. V shed 4 bases and J 0 bases; nucleotides not matched to a gene: 4. From germline, CDR1 is SGDLS and CDR2 YYNGEE. In DNA form, the CDR3 reads TGTGCCAGCAGCAACGGCGGGAGCTCCTACGAGCAGTACTTC. It specifies CASSNGGSSYEQYF.

The chain is built from TRBV7-9 and TRBJ2-7, with no clear D. This CDR3 has 17 residues. The V gene's germline CDR1 is SEHNR and CDR2 FQNEAQ (reference sequence). V lost 2 bases and J lost 1, with 18 bases in between. CDR3 in DNA: TGTGCCAGCAGCTTACGTCAAACAGTGCAGCCATCCTACGAGCAGTACTTC. Amino acid sequence: CASSLRQTVQPSYEQYF.

The chain links TRBV7-9 to TRBJ1-4; maybe TRBD1 (5 bases). V lost 5 bases, J lost 13 bases, and 14 bases lay in between. Germline CDR1 reads SEHNR; CDR2 reads FQNEAQ (reference sequence). The CDR3 extends over 12 amino acids. The CDR3 DNA reads TGTGCCAGCAGCCCGGCCACGGGACGACTGTTTTTT. Protein product: CASSPATGRLFF. The whole variable domain, filled in from reference TRBV7-9 and TRBJ1-4, reads DTGVSQNPRHKITKRGQNVTFRCDPISEHNRLYWYRQTLGQGPEFLTYFQNEAQLEKSRLLSDRFSAERPKGSFSTLEIQRTEQGDSAMYLCASSPATGRLFFGSGTQLSVL.